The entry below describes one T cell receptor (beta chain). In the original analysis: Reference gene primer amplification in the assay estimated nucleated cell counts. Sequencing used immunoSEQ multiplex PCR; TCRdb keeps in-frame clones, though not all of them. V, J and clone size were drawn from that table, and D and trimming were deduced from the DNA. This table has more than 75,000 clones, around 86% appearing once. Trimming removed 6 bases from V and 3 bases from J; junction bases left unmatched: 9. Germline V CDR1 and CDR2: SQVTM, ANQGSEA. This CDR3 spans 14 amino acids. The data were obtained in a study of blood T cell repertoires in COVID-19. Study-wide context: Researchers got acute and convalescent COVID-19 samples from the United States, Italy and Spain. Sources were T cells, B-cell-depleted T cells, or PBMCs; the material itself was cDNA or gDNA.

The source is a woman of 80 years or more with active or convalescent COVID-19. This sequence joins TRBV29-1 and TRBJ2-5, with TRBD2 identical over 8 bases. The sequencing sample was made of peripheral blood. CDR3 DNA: TGCAGCGTGCACCCGGGGGGGCCCGAAGAGACCCAGTACTTC. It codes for CSVHPGGPEETQYF.